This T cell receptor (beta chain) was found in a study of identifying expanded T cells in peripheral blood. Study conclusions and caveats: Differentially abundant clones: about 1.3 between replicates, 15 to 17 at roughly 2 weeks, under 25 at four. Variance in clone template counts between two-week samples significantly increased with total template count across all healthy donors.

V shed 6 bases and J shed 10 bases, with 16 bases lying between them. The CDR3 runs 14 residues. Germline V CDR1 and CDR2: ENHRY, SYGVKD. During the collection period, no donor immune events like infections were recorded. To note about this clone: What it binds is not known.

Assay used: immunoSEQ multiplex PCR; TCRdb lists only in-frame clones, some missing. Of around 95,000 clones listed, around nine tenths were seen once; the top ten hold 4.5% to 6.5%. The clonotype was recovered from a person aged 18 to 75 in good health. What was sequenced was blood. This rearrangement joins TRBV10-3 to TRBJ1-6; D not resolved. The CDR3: CAISVSASRSPLHF. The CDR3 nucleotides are TGTGCCATCAGCGTGTCCGCCTCTAGATCACCCCTCCACTTT.